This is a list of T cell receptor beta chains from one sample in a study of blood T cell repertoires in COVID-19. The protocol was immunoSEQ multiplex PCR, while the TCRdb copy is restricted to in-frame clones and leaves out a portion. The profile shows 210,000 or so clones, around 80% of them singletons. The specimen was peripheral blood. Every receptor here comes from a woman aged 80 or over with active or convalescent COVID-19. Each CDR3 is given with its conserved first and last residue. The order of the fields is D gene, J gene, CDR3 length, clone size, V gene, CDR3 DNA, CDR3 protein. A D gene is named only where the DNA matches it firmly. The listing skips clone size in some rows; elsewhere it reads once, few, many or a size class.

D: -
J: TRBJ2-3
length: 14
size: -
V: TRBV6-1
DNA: TGTGCCAGCAGTGAGACAGGCCTCACAGATACGCAGTATTTT
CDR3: CASSETGLTDTQYF

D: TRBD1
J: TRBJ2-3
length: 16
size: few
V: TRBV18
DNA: TGTGCCAGCTCACTAAGACAGGGGTCCACCACAGATACGCAGTATTTT
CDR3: CASSLRQGSTTDTQYF

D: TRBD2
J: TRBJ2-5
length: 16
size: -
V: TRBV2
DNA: TGTGCCAGCAGACGAGCGGGGGGGCCCACAAGGGAGACCCAGTACTTC
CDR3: CASRRAGGPTRETQYF

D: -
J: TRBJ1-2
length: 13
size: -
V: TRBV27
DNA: TGTGCCAGCAGCTACACAGGGACCTATGGCTACACCTTC
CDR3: CASSYTGTYGYTF

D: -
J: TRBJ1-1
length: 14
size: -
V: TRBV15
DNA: TGTGCCACCAGCAGAGCAGGAGACTACAGTGAAGCTTTCTTT
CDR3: CATSRAGDYSEAFF

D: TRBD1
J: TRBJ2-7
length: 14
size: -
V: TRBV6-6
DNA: TGTGCCAGCAGTTACACTTCCGGACAGGACGAGCAGTACTTC
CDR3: CASSYTSGQDEQYF

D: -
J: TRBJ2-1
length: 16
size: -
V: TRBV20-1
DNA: TGCAGTGCTAGTTTGGTGGACAAACTCGCTAGGAATGAGCAGTTCTTC
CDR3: CSASLVDKLARNEQFF

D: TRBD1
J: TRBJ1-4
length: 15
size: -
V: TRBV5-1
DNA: TGCGCCAGCAGCTTGGAAGGGACAGGAGGCGAAAAACTGTTTTTT
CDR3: CASSLEGTGGEKLFF

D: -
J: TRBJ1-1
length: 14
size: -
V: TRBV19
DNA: TGTGCCAGTAGTATTGTTGGGGGGGGCACTGAAGCTTTCTTT
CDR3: CASSIVGGGTEAFF

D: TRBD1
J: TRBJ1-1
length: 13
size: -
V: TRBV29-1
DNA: TGCAGCGTTGGGGACAGGGGGTTGACTGAAGCTTTCTTT
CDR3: CSVGDRGLTEAFF

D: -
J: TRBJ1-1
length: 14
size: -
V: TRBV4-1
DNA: TGCGCCAGCAGCCAAGAGGAAACAGGTTTTTATGCTTTCTTT
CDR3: CASSQEETGFYAFF

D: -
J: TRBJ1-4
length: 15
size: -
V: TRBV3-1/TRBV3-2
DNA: TGTGCCAGCAGCCAAGAGCGGCTGAGGAATGAAAAACTGTTTTTT
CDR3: CASSQERLRNEKLFF

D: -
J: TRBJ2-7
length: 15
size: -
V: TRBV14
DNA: TGTGCCAGCAGCCAATTGGCAGGGGTGACCTACGAGCAGTACTTC
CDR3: CASSQLAGVTYEQYF

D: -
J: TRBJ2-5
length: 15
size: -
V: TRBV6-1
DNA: TGTGCCAGCAGTGAAGACCCGGGGCGGGGAGAGACCCAGTACTTC
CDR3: CASSEDPGRGETQYF

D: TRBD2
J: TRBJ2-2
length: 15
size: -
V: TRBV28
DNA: TGTGCCAGCAGTAGCGGGGGCCCGAACACCGGGGAGCTGTTTTTT
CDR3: CASSSGGPNTGELFF